There are a few counts of the clone carrying this T cell receptor beta chain. The data were obtained in a study of blood T cell repertoires in COVID-19. Study information: COVID-19 samples, acute and convalescent, were from the United States, Italy and Spain. T cells, B-cell-depleted T cells, or PBMCs provided the cDNA or gDNA that served as material.

In the study's own analysis: From reference gene primer amplification, estimates of nucleated cell counts were derived. Assay used: immunoSEQ multiplex PCR; TCRdb lists only in-frame clones, some missing. V and J calls and clone size are copied from that table; D and trimming were computed from the DNA. The profile shows over 130,000 clones, approximately 87% of them singletons. Self-reported history from a screening survey and questionnaire set each donor's cohort. Trimming shortened V by 8 bases and J by 3 bases, and 17 bases separated the two germline ends. The germline gives CDR1 SGHVS, CDR2 FQNEAQ. The CDR3 runs to 14 residues.

V gene TRBV7-8 combines with J gene TRBJ2-7, with a weak D call TRBD1 (7 bases). Sequences were obtained from PBMCs or T cells enriched from blood (not recorded which). This sequence was found in a man aged 50 to 59 in a cohort exposed to, infected with or recovered from COVID-19 (not recorded which). DNA for the CDR3: TGTGCCAGCCAGACAGGGCCGGGGGTCTACGAGCAGTACTTC. It translates to CASQTGPGVYEQYF.